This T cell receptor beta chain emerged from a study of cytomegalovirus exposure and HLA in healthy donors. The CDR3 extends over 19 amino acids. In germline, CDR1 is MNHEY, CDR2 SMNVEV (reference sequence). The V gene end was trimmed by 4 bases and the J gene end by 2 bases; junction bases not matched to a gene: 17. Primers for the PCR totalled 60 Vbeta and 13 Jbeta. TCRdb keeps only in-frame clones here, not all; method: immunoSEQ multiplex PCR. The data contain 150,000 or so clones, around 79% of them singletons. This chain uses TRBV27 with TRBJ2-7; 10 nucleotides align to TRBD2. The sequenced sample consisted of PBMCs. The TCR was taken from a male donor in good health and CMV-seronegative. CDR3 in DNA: TGTGCCAGCAGTTCCGAATGGCTAGCGGGAGAAAGAGGGGCCTACGAGCAGTACTTC. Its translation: CASSSEWLAGERGAYEQYF.